This T cell receptor beta chain was retrieved from a study of blood T cell repertoires in COVID-19. About the study: Whether acute or convalescent, the COVID-19 samples came from the United States, Italy and Spain.

How the authors handled the data: Nucleated cell number was recorded as an estimate derived from reference gene primer amplification. Assay: immunoSEQ multiplex PCR; the TCRdb copy retains only in-frame clones and omits some. V, J and clone size reflect that table, while D and trimming were determined from the DNA. The sample has under 150,000 clones, about 88% seen once. Trimming shortened V by 3 bases and J by 0 bases, and 9 bases separated the two germline ends. This CDR3 comprises 15 residues. The V gene's germline CDR1 is SGHNT and CDR2 YENEEA. Categorization into cohorts depended on clinical history that participants reported. This clone was recorded once.

This chain connects TRBV11-3 to TRBJ2-1; weak D call: TRBD1 (5 bases). Input material: PBMCs or T cells enriched from blood (not recorded which). The clonotype comes from a man aged 35-49 years with acute COVID-19. CDR3 in DNA: TGTGCCAGCAGCTTGTGGACAAGCTCCTACAATGAGCAGTTCTTC. Translation: CASSLWTSSYNEQFF.